This T cell receptor beta chain was recorded in a study of cytomegalovirus exposure and HLA in healthy donors. Study summary: As an earlier analysis found, some 170 million T cells yielded approximately 100 million unique TCR beta sequences. An early release of data contained some 80 million unique TCRs, which came from HLA-typed donors. Study-level points and caveats: High sensitivity and specificity were reportedly achieved when the classifier diagnosed cytomegalovirus status.

PCR used 60 Vbeta primers and 13 Jbeta primers. Profiling relied on immunoSEQ multiplex PCR, and the TCRdb table lists in-frame clones only, not all of them. The sample includes 160,000 or so clones, 60% to 80% of them seen just once. Concerning this clone: Its antigen is still unknown.

Sequencing was carried out using PBMCs. The sequence was collected from a male donor in good health and CMV-seronegative.

The DNA for the CDR3 is TGTGCCAGCAGGCCTACAGGGGGCACTGAAGCTTTCTTT. Amino acids: CASRPTGGTEAFF. The rearrangement joins TRBV11-2 to TRBJ1-1; TRBD1 matches at 8 bases. Germline lookup yields CDR1 SGHAT and CDR2 FQNNGV. The CDR3 runs to 13 residues. The V gene end was trimmed by 6 bases and the J gene end by 4 bases; junction bases not matched to a gene: 4.